This T cell receptor (beta chain) is drawn from a study of CD8 T cells in ankylosing spondylitis. Findings of the study overall: About 8 highly homologous variants made up a TCR beta motif, and this motif appeared characteristic of ankylosing spondylitis blood.

The CDR3 has 17 amino acids. Between the trimmed V and J ends, which lost 5 bases and 5 bases, there was a span of 22 bases. Germline CDR1 SGHAT, CDR2 FQNNGV. MiXCR was run by TCRdb on the 5' RACE reads, yielding one entry per CDR3 protein. The table includes 130,000 or so distinct CDR3 sequences, roughly 15% detected once. With respect to this clonotype: Its antigen is still unknown.

The clonotype originates from a male donor with ankylosing spondylitis. V and J are TRBV11-2 and TRBJ2-1; D is perhaps TRBD1 or TRBD2 (5 bases each). The sample taken for sequencing was blood, either unsorted or a sorted T cell fraction (not recorded which). DNA of the CDR3: TGTGCCAGCAGCCTAGTAGGGGAGATCAATGGGGACAATGAGCAGTTCTTC. Translation: CASSLVGEINGDNEQFF. The whole variable domain, filled in from reference TRBV11-2 and TRBJ2-1, reads EAGVAQSPRYKIIEKRQSVAFWCNPISGHATLYWYQQILGQGPKLLIQFQNNGVVDDSQLPKDRFSAERLKGVDSTLKIQPAKLEDSAVYLCASSLVGEINGDNEQFFGPGTRLTVL.